This T cell receptor beta chain was recorded in a study of T cells in Graves' hyperthyroidism and ophthalmopathy. Study findings and constraints: The model identified upcoming ophthalmopathy a median approximately seven months ahead of onset. Most thyroid clonotypes with frequency above 0.001 were detected in blood.

Germline lookup yields CDR1 MRHNA and CDR2 SNTAGT. The V end was cut by 8 bases, the J end by 7 bases, with 8 bases between. The CDR3 extends over 10 amino acids. TCR beta CDR3 regions were amplified from RNA. When the TCR CDR3 underwent first-round RT-PCR, the HTBI primer set was used. TCRdb reprocessed the multiplex PCR reads via MiXCR and lists one record per CDR3 protein. The sample lists over 350,000 distinct CDR3 sequences, around a sixth occurring once. With regard to this clonotype: Its antigen is currently unknown.

Sequenced sample: blood. This TCR was sampled from a man younger than 35 with Graves' ophthalmopathy. V usage is TRBV6-4 and J usage is TRBJ2-5, with D possibly called TRBD1 or TRBD2 (6 bases each). This CDR3 reads CASGGGTQYF. The CDR3, as DNA: TGTGCCAGCGGAGGGGGGACCCAGTACTTC.